This entry lists 5 T cell receptor beta chains sequenced from one sample in a study of OX40 agonist ivuxolimab in advanced cancers. TCRdb's table, derived via immunoSEQ multiplex PCR, lists solely in-frame clones and lacks some. The sample yields roughly 93,000 clones, under 90% seen once. The sample was CD4+ or CD8+ T cells sorted from blood, taken in a trial of the OX40 agonist ivuxolimab. Receptors were obtained from an adult with an advanced solid tumor such as melanoma, head and neck, liver or kidney cancer.

There are many counts of this clone. This chain joins TRBV9 and TRBJ1-2; perhaps TRBD1 as D (5 bases). V was cut by 4 bases and J by 6 bases, with 16 bases left in between. This CDR3 is 14 amino acids long. The germline CDR1 and CDR2 sequences are SGDLS and YYNGEE. As DNA, the CDR3 is TGTGCCAGCAGCTCTATTATTGGGGGAGATGGCTACACCTTC. Amino acids: CASSSIIGGDGYTF.

A single count supports this clone. The chain carries TRBV9 and TRBJ2-5; D may be TRBD2 (5 bases). Matching the DNA end better, TRBJ2-7 makes the J call doubtful. The CDR3 runs 15 residues. Germline CDR1 SGDLS, CDR2 YYNGEE. The CDR3, as DNA: TGTGCCAGCAGCGTGGAGGCGTCGGGGAACTACGAGCAGTACTTC. This translates into CASSVEASGNYEQYF.

The chain carries TRBV12-5 and TRBJ1-1; the D is unclear. Trimming took off 2 bases at V and 5 bases at J, with 9 bases between the two ends. The CDR3 has 13 amino acids. The V gene's germline CDR1 is LGHNT and CDR2 FRNRAP. CDR3 coding DNA: TGTGCTAGTGGTTTGACGGGGTGGACTGAAGCTTTCTTT. It translates to CASGLTGWTEAFF.

This clone was picked up one time. The chain combines TRBV30 with TRBJ2-7; a weak D match, TRBD1 (5 bases). Per the germline V gene, CDR1 is GTSNPN and CDR2 is SVGIG (reference sequence). CDR3 length: 12 amino acids. Trimming removed 0 bases at V and 5 bases at J, with 8 bases between. The CDR3: CAWSVGQNEQYF. The CDR3 nucleotides read TGTGCCTGGAGTGTGGGGCAAAACGAGCAGTACTTC.

The chain joins TRBV7-2 to TRBJ2-7; 7 positions match TRBD1. The CDR3 loop spans 14 amino acids. Trimming at V came to 5 bases and at J to 3 bases, leaving 7 bases not matched to a gene. CDR1 is SGHTA and CDR2 is FQGNSA in the germline V gene. This CDR3 is CASSLGQLGYEQYF. In nucleotides, the CDR3 is TGTGCCAGCAGCCTGGGACAGCTAGGCTACGAGCAGTACTTC. The variable domain in full, completed from reference TRBV7-2 and TRBJ2-7, reads GAGVSQSPSNKVTEKGKDVELRCDPISGHTALYWYRQSLGQGLEFLIYFQGNSAPDKSGLPSDRFSAERTGGSVSTLTIQRTQQEDSAVYLCASSLGQLGYEQYFGPGTRLTVT.